The clone carrying this TCR beta chain was observed many times. This entry belongs to a study of blood T cells in healthy people across ages. Next came a second PCR, run for about 7 to 12 cycles, which used a sample-barcoded 5' primer along with a J-beta primer mix. One entry per CDR3 protein, called by TCRdb with MiXCR from the 5' RACE reads. Of about 770,000 distinct CDR3 sequences listed, 44% are singletons. No fewer than 5.5 micrograms of total RNA were isolated from every sample. The CDR3 has 12 residues. The junction had 3 bases not matched to a gene; V was cut back by 5 bases and J by 5 bases. CDR1 and CDR2 (germline): SQVTM, ANQGSEA.

The receptor was derived from a man aged 55 to 69 in good health. The V gene is TRBV29-1, the J gene TRBJ2-3; the match to TRBD1 covers 8 bases. The sequenced material came from blood. The CDR3 protein is CSVRQGRDTQYF. CDR3 DNA: TGCAGCGTTCGACAGGGGCGAGATACGCAGTATTTT.